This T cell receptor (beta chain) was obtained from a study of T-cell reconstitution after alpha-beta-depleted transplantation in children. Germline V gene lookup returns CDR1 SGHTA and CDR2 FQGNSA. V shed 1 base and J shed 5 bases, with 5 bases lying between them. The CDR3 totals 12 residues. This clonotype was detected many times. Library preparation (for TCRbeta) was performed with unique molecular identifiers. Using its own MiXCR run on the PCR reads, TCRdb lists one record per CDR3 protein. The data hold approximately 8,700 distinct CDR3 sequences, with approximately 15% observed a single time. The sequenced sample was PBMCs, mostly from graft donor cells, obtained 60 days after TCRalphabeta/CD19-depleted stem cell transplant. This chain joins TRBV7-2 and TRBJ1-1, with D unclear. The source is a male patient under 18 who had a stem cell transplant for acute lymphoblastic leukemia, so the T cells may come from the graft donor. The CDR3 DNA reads TGTGCCAGCAGCTTAGGGCTAACTGAAGCTTTCTTT. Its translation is CASSLGLTEAFF.